Presented here are 10 T cell receptor beta chains from one specimen sequenced in a study of pediatric ulcerative colitis. TCRdb's table, derived via immunoSEQ multiplex PCR, lists solely in-frame clones and lacks some. The data contain about 64,000 clones, about three quarters of them singletons. The material sequenced was blood. These receptors all come from a boy younger than 18 with moderate ulcerative colitis.

This clone has more than one count but fewer than ten. The chain recombines TRBV5-6 with TRBJ1-2; D ambiguous. The CDR3 runs to 16 residues. Germline V gene data show CDR1 as SGHDT and CDR2 as YYEEEE. V gave up 3 bases and J gave up 4 bases, with 19 bases separating them. CDR3 in DNA: TGTGCCAGCAGCTCCCTCCCGCAGCGCAACACCTATGGCTACACCTTC. This codes for CASSSLPQRNTYGYTF.

This chain links TRBV7-9 with TRBJ2-7; the match to TRBD2 covers 13 bases. In germline, CDR1 is SEHNR, CDR2 FQNEAQ (reference sequence). V lost 5 bases, J lost 2 bases, and 9 bases stayed unmatched. The CDR3 length is 17 residues. The CDR3 DNA is TGTGCCAGCAGCGCCGGGACTAGCGGGACGGCCACCTACGAGCAGTACTTC. Translation: CASSAGTSGTATYEQYF. Together with reference TRBV7-9 and TRBJ2-7, the CDR3 gives the full variable domain: DTGVSQNPRHKITKRGQNVTFRCDPISEHNRLYWYRQTLGQGPEFLTYFQNEAQLEKSRLLSDRFSAERPKGSFSTLEIQRTEQGDSAMYLCASSAGTSGTATYEQYFGPGTRLTVT.

This chain joins TRBV7-2 and TRBJ1-5; tentatively, D is TRBD1 (5 bases). V lost 2 bases to trimming and J lost 13 bases, with 12 bases between them. This CDR3 region has 12 residues. Germline CDR1 reads SGHTA; CDR2 reads FQGNSA. CDR3 residues: CASSLYGTSQHF. DNA for the CDR3: TGTGCCAGCAGCTTATACGGGACGTCGCAGCATTTT.

The V call is TRBV7-6, the J call TRBJ2-1; no reliable D call. This CDR3 has 13 amino acids. The V gene lost 3 bases and the J gene lost 6 bases, with 9 bases spanning the gap. The V gene's germline CDR1 is SGHVS and CDR2 FNYEAQ. The CDR3 coding sequence is TGTGCCAGCAGCTTGGCGGCTGTCAATGAGCAGTTCTTC. This codes for CASSLAAVNEQFF.

This clone showed up just once. The CDR3 DNA reads as TGTGCCAGCAGTCCCCGGGCGGGGATCGGAAACACCATATATTTT. It encodes CASSPRAGIGNTIYF. The V and J genes are TRBV27 and TRBJ1-3; D is undetermined. V gave up 5 bases and J gave up 4 bases, with 15 bases separating them. Germline CDR1 MNHEY, CDR2 SMNVEV (reference sequence). The CDR3 covers 15 residues.

There are a few counts of this clone. The gene calls are TRBV7-2 and TRBJ2-2; D remains unclear. The germline V and J ends were trimmed by 0 bases and 4 bases, with 6 bases remaining between them. Germline V gene lookup returns CDR1 SGHTA and CDR2 FQGNSA. This CDR3 spans 14 amino acids. The CDR3 region has the DNA TGTGCCAGCAGCTTAGCCCTACGCACCGGGGAGCTGTTTTTT. Its protein product is CASSLALRTGELFF.

The chain is built from TRBV5-5 and TRBJ1-2; D is possibly TRBD1 (5 bases). V was cut by 6 bases and J by 4 bases, with 19 bases left in between. CDR1 is SGHKS, CDR2 YYEKEE, per germline (reference sequence). The CDR3 loop spans 15 amino acids. As DNA, the CDR3 is TGTGCCAGCACCCTTGTAGGGGCAGGGACCTATGGCTACACCTTC. Its translation is CASTLVGAGTYGYTF.

This clone has a handful of counts. The CDR3, as DNA: TGTGCTAGTGGTTTGGGACAGGGGGCTCGGCACACTGAAGCTTTCTTT. This translates into CASGLGQGARHTEAFF. The genes are TRBV12-5 and TRBJ1-1, with 10 positions matching TRBD1. The CDR3 is 16 residues long. Unmatched junction bases numbered 5, after V lost 1 base and J lost 3 bases. CDR1 is LGHNT, CDR2 FRNRAP, per germline.

This clone was counted a single time. V gene TRBV9 combines with J gene TRBJ2-1, with 9 bases fitting TRBD2. CDR3 length: 14 amino acids. With V trimmed by 3 bases and J by 7 bases, 5 bases remained unmatched. Germline CDR1 is SGDLS and CDR2 is YYNGEE. CDR3 nucleotides: TGTGCCAGCAGCGCCCCTAGCGGGGTAAATGAGCAGTTCTTC. Translated: CASSAPSGVNEQFF.

The chain links TRBV4-1 to TRBJ1-1; 7 nucleotides line up with TRBD1. CDR1 and CDR2 (germline): MGHRA, YSYEKL. Germline trimming cut 2 bases from V and 6 bases from J; bases unmatched to any gene: 3. This CDR3 region has 13 residues. CDR3 nucleotide sequence: TGCGCCAGCAGCCAACAACAGGGGTCTGAAGCTTTCTTT. Encoded protein: CASSQQQGSEAFF.